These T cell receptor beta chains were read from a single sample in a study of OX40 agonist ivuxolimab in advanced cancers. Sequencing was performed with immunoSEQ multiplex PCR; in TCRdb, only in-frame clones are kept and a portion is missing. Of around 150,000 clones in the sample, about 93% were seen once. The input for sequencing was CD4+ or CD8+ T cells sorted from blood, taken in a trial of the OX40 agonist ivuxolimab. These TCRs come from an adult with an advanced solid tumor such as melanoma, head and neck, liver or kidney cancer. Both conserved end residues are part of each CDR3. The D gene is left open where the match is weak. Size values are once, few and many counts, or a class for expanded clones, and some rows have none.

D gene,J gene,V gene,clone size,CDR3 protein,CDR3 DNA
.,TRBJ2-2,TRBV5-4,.,CASSLVGGSGELFF,TGTGCCAGCAGCTTGGTTGGAGGATCCGGGGAGCTGTTTTTT
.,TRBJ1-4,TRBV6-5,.,CASSYARDTYEKLFF,TGTGCCAGCAGTTACGCCCGGGACACCTATGAAAAACTGTTTTTT
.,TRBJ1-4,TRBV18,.,CASTLQESNEKLFF,TGTGCCAGCACCTTACAGGAGTCTAATGAAAAACTGTTTTTT
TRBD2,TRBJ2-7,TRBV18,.,CASSPGLAGGPSYEQYF,TGTGCCAGCTCACCGGGACTAGCGGGGGGGCCCTCCTACGAGCAGTACTTC
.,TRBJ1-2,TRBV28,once,CASRPGGTNYGYTF,TGTGCCAGCAGACCCGGAGGCACTAACTATGGCTACACCTTC
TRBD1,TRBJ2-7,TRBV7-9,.,CASSLEGTGVEQYF,TGTGCCAGCAGCTTAGAAGGGACAGGGGTGGAGCAGTACTTC
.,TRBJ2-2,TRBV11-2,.,CASSSRGTGELFF,TGTGCCAGCAGCTCTAGGGGTACCGGGGAGCTGTTTTTT
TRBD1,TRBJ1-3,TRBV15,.,CATSARDRGGNTIYF,TGTGCCACCAGCGCCCGGGACAGGGGTGGAAACACCATATATTTT
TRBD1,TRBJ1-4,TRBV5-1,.,CASSPGMGQGNEKLFF,TGCGCCAGCAGCCCGGGAATGGGACAGGGGAACGAAAAACTGTTTTTT
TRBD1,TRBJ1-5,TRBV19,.,CASSIRGTGRGTGNQPQHF,TGTGCCAGTAGTATTCGTGGGACAGGAAGGGGTACGGGAAATCAGCCCCAGCATTTT
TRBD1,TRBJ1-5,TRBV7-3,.,CASSLGPGQGYQPQHF,TGTGCCAGCAGCTTGGGGCCGGGACAGGGATATCAGCCCCAGCATTTT
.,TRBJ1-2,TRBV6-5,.,CASSYYSAGRYGYTF,TGTGCCAGCAGTTACTACAGCGCAGGGAGGTATGGCTACACCTTC
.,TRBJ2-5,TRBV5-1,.,CASSAPRASEQETQYF,TGCGCCAGCAGCGCACCGCGGGCTAGCGAACAAGAGACCCAGTACTTC
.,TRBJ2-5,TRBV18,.,CASSLNPAGAYQETQYF,TGTGCCAGCTCCCTAAACCCTGCTGGGGCGTACCAAGAGACCCAGTACTTC
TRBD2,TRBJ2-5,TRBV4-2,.,CASSPALAGGSQETQYF,TGTGCCAGCAGCCCCGCCTTAGCGGGAGGATCCCAAGAGACCCAGTACTTC
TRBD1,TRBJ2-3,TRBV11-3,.,CASSTRQGADTQYF,TGTGCCAGCAGCACCCGACAGGGGGCAGATACGCAGTATTTT
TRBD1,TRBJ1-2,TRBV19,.,CASRRQGEDYGYTF,TGTGCCAGTAGAAGACAGGGTGAGGACTATGGCTACACCTTC
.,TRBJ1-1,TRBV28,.,CASSPTVPKAFF,TGTGCCAGCAGTCCGACAGTCCCCAAAGCTTTCTTT
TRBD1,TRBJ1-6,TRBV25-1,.,CASSARTGNNSPLHF,TGTGCCAGCAGTGCCCGGACAGGGAATAATTCACCCCTCCACTTT
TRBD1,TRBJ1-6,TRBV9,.,CASSGGTGYNSPLHF,TGTGCCAGCAGCGGAGGGACAGGGTACAATTCACCCCTCCACTTT
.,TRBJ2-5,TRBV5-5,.,CASSLAFTGYYQETQYF,TGTGCCAGCAGCTTGGCCTTCACAGGTTATTACCAAGAGACCCAGTACTTC
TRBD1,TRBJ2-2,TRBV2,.,CASSARDRSTGELFF,TGTGCCAGCAGTGCGAGGGACAGAAGCACCGGGGAGCTGTTTTTT
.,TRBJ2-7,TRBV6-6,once,CASSYSGEISYEQYF,TGTGCCAGCAGCTATTCCGGGGAGATCTCCTACGAGCAGTACTTC
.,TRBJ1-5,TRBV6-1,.,CASSEILGQPQHF,TGTGCCAGCAGTGAAATCTTAGGTCAGCCCCAGCATTTT
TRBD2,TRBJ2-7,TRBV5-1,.,CASSLGPVSGGAGEQYF,TGCGCCAGCAGCTTGGGCCCGGTCAGCGGGGGGGCGGGCGAGCAGTACTTC
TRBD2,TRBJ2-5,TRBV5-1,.,CASSSRLAGETQYF,TGCGCCAGCAGCTCGCGACTAGCGGGGGAGACCCAGTACTTC
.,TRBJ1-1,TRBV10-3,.,CAISWSRRDTEAFF,TGTGCCATCAGTTGGTCGAGGAGGGACACTGAAGCTTTCTTT
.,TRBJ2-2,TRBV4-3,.,CASSQRPGESHTGELFF,TGCGCCAGCAGCCAACGACCGGGGGAATCTCACACCGGGGAGCTGTTTTTT
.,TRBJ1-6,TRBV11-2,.,CASSLVNSLSPLHF,TGTGCCAGCAGCTTAGTTAACAGCCTTTCACCCCTCCACTTT